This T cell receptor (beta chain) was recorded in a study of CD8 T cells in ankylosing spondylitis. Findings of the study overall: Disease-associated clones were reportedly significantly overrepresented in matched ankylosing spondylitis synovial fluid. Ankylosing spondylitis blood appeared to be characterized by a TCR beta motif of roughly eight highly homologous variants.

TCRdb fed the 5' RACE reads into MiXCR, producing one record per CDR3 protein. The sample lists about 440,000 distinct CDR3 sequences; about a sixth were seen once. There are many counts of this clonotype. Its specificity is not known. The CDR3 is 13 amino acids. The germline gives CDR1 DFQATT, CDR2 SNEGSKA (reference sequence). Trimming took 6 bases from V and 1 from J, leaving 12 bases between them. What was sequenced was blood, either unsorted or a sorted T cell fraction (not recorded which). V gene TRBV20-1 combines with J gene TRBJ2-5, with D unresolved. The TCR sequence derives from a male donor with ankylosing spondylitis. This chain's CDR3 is CSAHSTRQETQYF. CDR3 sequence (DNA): TGCAGTGCCCACTCGACACGCCAAGAGACCCAGTACTTC.